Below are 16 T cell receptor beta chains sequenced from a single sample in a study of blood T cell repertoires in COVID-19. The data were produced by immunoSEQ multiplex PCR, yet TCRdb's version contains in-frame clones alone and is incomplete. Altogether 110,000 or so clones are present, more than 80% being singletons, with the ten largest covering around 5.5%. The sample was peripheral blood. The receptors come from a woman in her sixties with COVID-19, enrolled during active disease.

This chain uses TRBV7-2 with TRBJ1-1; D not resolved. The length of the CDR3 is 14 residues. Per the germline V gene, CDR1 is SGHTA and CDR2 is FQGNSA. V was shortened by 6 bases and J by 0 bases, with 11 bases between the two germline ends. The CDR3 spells CASSFGMMNTEAFF. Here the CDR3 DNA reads TGTGCCAGCAGTTTCGGGATGATGAACACTGAAGCTTTCTTT.

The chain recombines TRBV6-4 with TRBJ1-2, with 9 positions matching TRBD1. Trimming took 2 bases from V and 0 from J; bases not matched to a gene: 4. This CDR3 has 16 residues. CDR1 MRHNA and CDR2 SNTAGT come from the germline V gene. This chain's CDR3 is CASSDGTGTANYGYTF. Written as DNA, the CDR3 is TGTGCCAGCAGTGACGGGACAGGGACTGCTAACTATGGCTACACCTTC.

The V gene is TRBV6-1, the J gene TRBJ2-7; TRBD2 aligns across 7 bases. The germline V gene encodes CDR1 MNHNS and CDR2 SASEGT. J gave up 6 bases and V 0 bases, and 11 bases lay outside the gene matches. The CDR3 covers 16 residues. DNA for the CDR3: TGTGCCAGCAGTGAAGCGCTAATTTCAGGGAGGGTCGAGCAGTACTTC. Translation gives CASSEALISGRVEQYF.

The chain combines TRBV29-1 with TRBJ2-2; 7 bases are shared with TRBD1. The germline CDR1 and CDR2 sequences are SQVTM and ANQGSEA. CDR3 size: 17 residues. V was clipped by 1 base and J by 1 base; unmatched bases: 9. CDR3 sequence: CSVEVRRQGGNTGELFF. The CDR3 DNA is TGCAGCGTTGAAGTCCGACGACAGGGTGGGAACACCGGGGAGCTGTTTTTT.

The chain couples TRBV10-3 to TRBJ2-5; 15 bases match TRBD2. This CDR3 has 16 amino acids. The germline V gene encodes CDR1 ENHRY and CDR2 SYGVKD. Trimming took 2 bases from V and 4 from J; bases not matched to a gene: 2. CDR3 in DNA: TGTGCCATCAGTGAGACGGGACTAGCGGGGGGAGAGACCCAGTACTTC. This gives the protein CAISETGLAGGETQYF.

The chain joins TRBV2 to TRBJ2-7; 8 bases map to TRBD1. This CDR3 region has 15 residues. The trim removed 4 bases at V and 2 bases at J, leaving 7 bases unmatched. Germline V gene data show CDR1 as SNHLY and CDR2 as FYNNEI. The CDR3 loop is CASSGGTGPPYEQYF. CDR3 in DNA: TGTGCCAGCAGTGGAGGGACAGGACCCCCCTACGAGCAGTACTTC.

In DNA, the CDR3 is TGTGCCAGCAGCACTTGGACTAGCGGGGGCACAGATACGCAGTATTTT. Amino acids: CASSTWTSGGTDTQYF. V is TRBV9 and J is TRBJ2-3; 12 bases are shared with TRBD2. The CDR3 runs 16 residues. The V gene end was trimmed by 4 bases and the J gene end by 1 base; junction bases not matched to a gene: 4. In germline, CDR1 is SGDLS, CDR2 YYNGEE.

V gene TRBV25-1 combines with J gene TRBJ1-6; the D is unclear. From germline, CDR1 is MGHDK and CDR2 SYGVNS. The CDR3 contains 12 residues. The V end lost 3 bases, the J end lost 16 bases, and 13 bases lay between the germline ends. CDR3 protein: CASSDYTRGLHF. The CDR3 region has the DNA TGTGCCAGCAGTGATTACACCCGCGGGCTCCACTTT.

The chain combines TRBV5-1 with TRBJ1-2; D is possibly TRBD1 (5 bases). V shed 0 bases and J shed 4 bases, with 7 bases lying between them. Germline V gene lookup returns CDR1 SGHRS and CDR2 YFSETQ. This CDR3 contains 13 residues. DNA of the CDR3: TGCGCCAGCAGCTTGGAAGACAGCTATGGCTACACCTTC. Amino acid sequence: CASSLEDSYGYTF.

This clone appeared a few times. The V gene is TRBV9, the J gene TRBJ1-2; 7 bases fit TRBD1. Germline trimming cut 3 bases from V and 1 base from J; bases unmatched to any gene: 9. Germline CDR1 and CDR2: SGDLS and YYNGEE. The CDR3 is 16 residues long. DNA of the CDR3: TGTGCCAGCAGCGCGACAGGGTTAGGTCTTAACTATGGCTACACCTTC. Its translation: CASSATGLGLNYGYTF.

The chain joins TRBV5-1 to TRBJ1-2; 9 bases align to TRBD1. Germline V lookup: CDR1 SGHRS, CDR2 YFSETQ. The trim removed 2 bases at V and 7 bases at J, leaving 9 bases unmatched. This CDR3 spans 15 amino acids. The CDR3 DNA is TGCGCCAGCAGCTTCACACAGGGGGCGTCTGGTGGCTACACCTTC. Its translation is CASSFTQGASGGYTF. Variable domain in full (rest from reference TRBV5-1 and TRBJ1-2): KAGVTQTPRYLIKTRGQQVTLSCSPISGHRSVSWYQQTPGQGLQFLFEYFSETQRNKGNFPGRFSGRQFSNSRSEMNVSTLELGDSALYLCASSFTQGASGGYTFGSGTRLTVV.

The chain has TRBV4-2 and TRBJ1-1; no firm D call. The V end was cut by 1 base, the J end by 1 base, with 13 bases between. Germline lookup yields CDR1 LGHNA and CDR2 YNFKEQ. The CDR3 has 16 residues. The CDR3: CASSQGGGWGNTEAFF. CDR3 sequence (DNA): TGTGCCAGCAGCCAAGGAGGCGGGTGGGGGAACACTGAAGCTTTCTTT.

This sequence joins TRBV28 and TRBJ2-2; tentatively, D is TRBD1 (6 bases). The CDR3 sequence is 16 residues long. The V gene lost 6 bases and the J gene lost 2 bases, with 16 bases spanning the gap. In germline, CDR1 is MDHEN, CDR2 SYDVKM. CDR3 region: CASRDRDRLNTGELFF. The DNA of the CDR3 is TGTGCCAGCAGAGATAGAGACAGGCTAAACACCGGGGAGCTGTTTTTT.

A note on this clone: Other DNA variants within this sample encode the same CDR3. The CDR3 sequence: CASSPPPGLSTDTQYF. The CDR3 nucleotides are TGTGCCAGCAGCCCGCCCCCGGGACTGTCAACAGATACGCAGTATTTT. The chain combines TRBV9 with TRBJ2-3; a possible D gene is TRBD2 (6 bases). Germline CDR1 SGDLS, CDR2 YYNGEE. The ends were cut back, 4 bases at V and 3 bases at J, with 18 bases in the middle. This CDR3 is 16 amino acids long.

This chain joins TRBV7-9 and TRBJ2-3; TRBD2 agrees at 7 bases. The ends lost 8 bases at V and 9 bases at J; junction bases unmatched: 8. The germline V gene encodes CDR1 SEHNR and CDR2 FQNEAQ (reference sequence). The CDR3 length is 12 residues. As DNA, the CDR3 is TGTGCCAGCGGTAGCGGGCTCCTAACGCAGTATTTT. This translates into CASGSGLLTQYF.

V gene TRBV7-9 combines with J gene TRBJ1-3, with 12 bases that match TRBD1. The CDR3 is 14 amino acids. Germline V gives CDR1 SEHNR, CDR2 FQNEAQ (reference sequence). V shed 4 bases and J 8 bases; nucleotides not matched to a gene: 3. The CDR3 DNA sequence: TGTGCCAGCAGCTCGGGACAGGGGGCGGACACCATATATTTT. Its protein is CASSSGQGADTIYF.